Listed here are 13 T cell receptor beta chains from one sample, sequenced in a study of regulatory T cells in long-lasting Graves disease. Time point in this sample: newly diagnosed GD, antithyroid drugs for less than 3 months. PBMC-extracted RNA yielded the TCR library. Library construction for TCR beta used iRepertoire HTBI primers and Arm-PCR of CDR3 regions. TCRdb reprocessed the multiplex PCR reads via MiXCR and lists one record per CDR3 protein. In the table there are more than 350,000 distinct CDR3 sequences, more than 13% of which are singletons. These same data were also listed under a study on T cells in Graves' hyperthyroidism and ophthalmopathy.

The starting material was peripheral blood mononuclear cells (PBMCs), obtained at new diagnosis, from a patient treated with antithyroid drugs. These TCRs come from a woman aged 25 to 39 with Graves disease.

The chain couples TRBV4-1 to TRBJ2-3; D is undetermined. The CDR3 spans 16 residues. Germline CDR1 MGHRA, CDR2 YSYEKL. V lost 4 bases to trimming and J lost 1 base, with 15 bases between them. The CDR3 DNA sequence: TGCGCCAGCAGCCTTGACTCTGGCGATCGCACAGATACGCAGTATTTT. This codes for CASSLDSGDRTDTQYF.

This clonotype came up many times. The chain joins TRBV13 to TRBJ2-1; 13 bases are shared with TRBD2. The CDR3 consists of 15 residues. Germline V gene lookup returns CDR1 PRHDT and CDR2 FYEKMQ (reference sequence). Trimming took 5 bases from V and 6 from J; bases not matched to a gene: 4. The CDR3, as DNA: TGTGCCAGCAGCCCCGGGACTAGCGGGGCCAATGAGCAGTTCTTC. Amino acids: CASSPGTSGANEQFF.

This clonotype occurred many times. The chain's CDR3 is CASSQPTSSQEQFF. DNA of the CDR3: TGCGCCAGCAGCCAGCCTACTAGCTCACAAGAGCAGTTCTTC. The V gene is TRBV4-1, the J gene TRBJ2-1; TRBD2 is a possible D gene (6 bases). Germline CDR1 and CDR2: MGHRA and YSYEKL. The V gene lost 3 bases and the J gene lost 10 bases, with 16 bases spanning the gap. This CDR3 is 14 amino acids long.

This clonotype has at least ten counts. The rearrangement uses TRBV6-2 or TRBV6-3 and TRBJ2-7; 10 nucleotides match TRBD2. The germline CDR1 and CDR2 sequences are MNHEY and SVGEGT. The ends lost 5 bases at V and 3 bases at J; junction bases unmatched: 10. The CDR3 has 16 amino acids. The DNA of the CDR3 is TGTGCCAGCAGTAAACCTCAGCGGGAGGGTGGCTACGAGCAGTACTTC. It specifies CASSKPQREGGYEQYF.

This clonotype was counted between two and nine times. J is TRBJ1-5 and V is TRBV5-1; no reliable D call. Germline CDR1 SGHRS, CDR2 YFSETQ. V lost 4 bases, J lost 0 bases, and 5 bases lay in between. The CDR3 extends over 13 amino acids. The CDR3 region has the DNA TGCGCCAGCAGCATCGATAGCAATCAGCCCCAGCATTTT. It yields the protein CASSIDSNQPQHF.

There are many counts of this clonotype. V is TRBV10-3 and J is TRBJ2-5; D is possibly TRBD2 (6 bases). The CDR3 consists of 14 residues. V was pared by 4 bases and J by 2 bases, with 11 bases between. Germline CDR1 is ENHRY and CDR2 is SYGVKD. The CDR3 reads CAISGGTLQETQYF. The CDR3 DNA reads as TGTGCCATCAGTGGGGGGACTTTACAAGAGACCCAGTACTTC.

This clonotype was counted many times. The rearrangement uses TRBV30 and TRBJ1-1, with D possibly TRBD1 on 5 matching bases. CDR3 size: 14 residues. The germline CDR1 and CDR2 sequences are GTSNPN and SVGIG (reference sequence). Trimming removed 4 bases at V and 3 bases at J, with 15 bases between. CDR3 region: CAWTNMGVYTEAFF. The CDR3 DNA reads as TGTGCCTGGACGAACATGGGGGTTTACACTGAAGCTTTCTTT.

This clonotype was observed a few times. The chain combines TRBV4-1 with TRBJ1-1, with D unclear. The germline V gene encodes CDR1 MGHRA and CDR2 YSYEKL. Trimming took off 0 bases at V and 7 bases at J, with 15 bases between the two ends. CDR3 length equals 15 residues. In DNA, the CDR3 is TGCGCCAGCAGCCAAGATAGCTCTAGACCCGGTGAAGCTTTCTTT. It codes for CASSQDSSRPGEAFF.

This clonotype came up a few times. The CDR3 spells CSARGVGAEAFF. CDR3 coding DNA: TGCAGTGCCCGGGGGGTCGGGGCTGAAGCTTTCTTT. The chain links TRBV20-1 to TRBJ1-1; D is possibly TRBD1 (5 bases). Trimming pared 6 bases from V and 6 bases from J, leaving 14 bases between. CDR3 size: 12 residues. Looked up from germline, CDR1 is DFQATT and CDR2 is SNEGSKA (reference sequence).

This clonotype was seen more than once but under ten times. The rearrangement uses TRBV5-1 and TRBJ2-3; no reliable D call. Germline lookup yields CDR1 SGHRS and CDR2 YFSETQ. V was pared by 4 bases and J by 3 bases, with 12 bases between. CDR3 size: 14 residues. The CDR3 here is CASSPPGDTDTQYF. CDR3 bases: TGCGCCAGCAGCCCCCCCGGAGATACAGATACGCAGTATTTT.

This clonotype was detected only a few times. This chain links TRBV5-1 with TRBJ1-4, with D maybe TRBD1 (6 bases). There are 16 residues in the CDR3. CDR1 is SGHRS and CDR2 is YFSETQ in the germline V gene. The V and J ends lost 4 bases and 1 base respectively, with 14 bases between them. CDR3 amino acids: CASSEGQLLTNEKLFF. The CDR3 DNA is TGCGCCAGCAGCGAAGGACAGCTTCTAACTAATGAAAAACTGTTTTTT.

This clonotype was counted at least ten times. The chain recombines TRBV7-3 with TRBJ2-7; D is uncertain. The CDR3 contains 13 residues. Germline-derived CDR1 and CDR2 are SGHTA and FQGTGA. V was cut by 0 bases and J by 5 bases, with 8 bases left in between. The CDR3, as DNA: TGTGCCAGCAGCTTAACGTTTAACCACGAGCAGTACTTC. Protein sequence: CASSLTFNHEQYF.

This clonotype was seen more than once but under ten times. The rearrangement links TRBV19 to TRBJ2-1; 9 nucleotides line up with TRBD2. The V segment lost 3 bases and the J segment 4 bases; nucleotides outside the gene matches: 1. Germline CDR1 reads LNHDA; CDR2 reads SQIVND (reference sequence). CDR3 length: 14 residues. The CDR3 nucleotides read TGTGCCAGTAGTATTCTAGCGGGGTACAATGAGCAGTTCTTC. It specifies CASSILAGYNEQFF.